Included here is one T cell receptor beta chain sequence, with context. Its antigen remains unknown. This specimen belongs to a study of identifying expanded T cells in peripheral blood. Whole-study findings and limits: Roughly two-week clone count variance significantly increased as total template count grew.

The table came from immunoSEQ multiplex PCR; TCRdb's copy has only in-frame clones and leaves some out. The data hold under 150,000 clones, with 75% to 90% observed a single time. No infections or other immune events were documented during collection. The ends were cut back, 2 bases at V and 1 base at J, with 9 bases in the middle. In germline, CDR1 is SGHRS, CDR2 YFSETQ. The length of the CDR3 is 14 residues. The rearrangement links TRBV5-1 to TRBJ2-5, with D possibly TRBD1 on 6 matching bases. This receptor was identified in a person aged 18 to 70 in good health. The material sequenced was blood. The DNA for the CDR3 is TGCGCCAGCAGCTTACAGGGAACCCAAGAGACCCAGTACTTC. Protein sequence: CASSLQGTQETQYF. Drawing the rest from reference TRBV5-1 and TRBJ2-5, the complete variable domain is KAGVTQTPRYLIKTRGQQVTLSCSPISGHRSVSWYQQTPGQGLQFLFEYFSETQRNKGNFPGRFSGRQFSNSRSEMNVSTLELGDSALYLCASSLQGTQETQYFGPGTRLLVL.